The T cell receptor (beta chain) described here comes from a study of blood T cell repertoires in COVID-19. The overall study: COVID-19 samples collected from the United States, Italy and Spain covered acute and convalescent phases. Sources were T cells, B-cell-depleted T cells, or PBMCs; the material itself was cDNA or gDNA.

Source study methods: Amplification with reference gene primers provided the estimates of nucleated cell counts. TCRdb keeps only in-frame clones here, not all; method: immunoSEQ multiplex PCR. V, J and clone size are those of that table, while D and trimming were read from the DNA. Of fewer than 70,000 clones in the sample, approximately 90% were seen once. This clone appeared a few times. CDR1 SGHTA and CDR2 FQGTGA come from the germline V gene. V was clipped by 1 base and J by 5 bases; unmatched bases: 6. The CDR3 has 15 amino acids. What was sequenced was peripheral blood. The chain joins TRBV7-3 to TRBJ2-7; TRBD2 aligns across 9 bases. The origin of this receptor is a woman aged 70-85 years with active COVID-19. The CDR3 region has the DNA TGTGCCAGCAGCTTAAGGTCTAGCGGGATGAACGAGCAGTACTTC. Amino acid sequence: CASSLRSSGMNEQYF.